A single sample is the source of the 5 T cell receptor beta chains below, sequenced in a study of CXCR3-negative and CXCR3-positive naive CD8 T cells (dated by TCRdb to the late 2010s). Results the study describes overall, beyond this receptor: Compared with CXCR3-negative naive cells, CXCR3-positive naive cells had TRB CDR3s with higher hydrophobicity (lower Kidera factor 4), lower energy, and higher strength and volume indices.

Instrument used: NextSeq 550. The Human TCR Profiling Kit (MiLaboratory) was used to make UMI-labeled 5' RACE TRB cDNA libraries. The reads were reprocessed in TCRdb, with one entry per CDR3 protein sequence and no accompanying DNA. The table for this sample lists roughly 6,600 distinct CDR3 sequences. The biggest ten clones account for 1.4% to 1.5% of the sample. These receptors have no identified antigens. The sequenced material came from naive CXCR3+ CD8+ T cells from blood. In light of the paper, this sample's cell subset or site label describes: CD45RO-CCR7+CD27+CD95- naive CD8+ T cells expressing CXCR3 (TNR3+). These receptors came from a human donor in good health. Some clones in this sample may be carry-over from other donors' samples.

The chain uses TRBV27 and TRBJ1-1. Germline assignment: CDR1 MNHEY and CDR2 SMNVEV (reference sequence). This CDR3 contains 11 residues. CDR3 amino acids: CASSFGTEAFF.

The chain links TRBV7-9 to TRBJ2-2. The CDR3 loop spans 17 amino acids. CDR1 is SEHNR and CDR2 is FQNEAQ in the germline V gene (reference sequence). CDR3 sequence reads: CASSPALAVRNTGELFF.

The chain employs TRBV6-6 and TRBJ2-1. The CDR3 is 12 amino acids. Germline CDR1 is MNHNY and CDR2 is SVGAGI (reference sequence). The CDR3 spells CASSQVPNEQFF.

The chain links TRBV29-1 to TRBJ2-3; TCRdb's D call, TRBD2, is unchecked because there is no DNA. The CDR3 is made up of 13 amino acids. The germline V gene encodes CDR1 SQVTM and CDR2 ANQGSEA. CDR3 residues: CSVGPGSTDTQYF.

This clonotype is called medium-sized based on its frequency. The chain links TRBV25-1 to TRBJ1-4. The CDR3 runs 15 residues. Per the germline V gene, CDR1 is MGHDK and CDR2 is SYGVNS. The CDR3 loop reads CASRTKSWAGEKLFF.